This TCR beta chain was observed in a study of cytomegalovirus exposure and HLA in healthy donors. This PCR relied on a set of 60 Vbeta primers and 13 Jbeta primers. The protocol was immunoSEQ multiplex PCR, while the TCRdb copy is restricted to in-frame clones and leaves out a portion. The table records approximately 120,000 clones, under 85% of them present only once. Germline CDR1 and CDR2: MDHEN and SYDVKM. V shed 4 bases, J shed 2 bases, and the junction held 10 bases outside the gene matches. CDR3 length: 16 amino acids. The sequence was collected from a woman aged 45 to 65 in good health and CMV-seropositive. The sample was PBMCs. The chain has TRBV28 and TRBJ1-2, with TRBD1 matching 7 bases. The CDR3 reads CASSSPSETGNYGYTF. CDR3 coding DNA: TGTGCCAGCAGTTCCCCCTCCGAGACAGGGAACTATGGCTACACCTTC.